The next 3 T cell receptor beta chains were all read from a single sample in a study of T cell responses to AZD1222 COVID-19 vaccine. Assay used: immunoSEQ multiplex PCR; TCRdb lists only in-frame clones, some missing. The repertoire holds roughly 120,000 clones, with around 85% as singletons. The sample in question was peripheral blood, obtained 28 days after the second AZD1222 dose. The receptors derive from an adult who received the AZD1222 COVID-19 vaccine.

The chain links TRBV6-2 or TRBV6-3 to TRBJ2-3; either TRBD1 or TRBD2 may fit D (6 bases each). The CDR3 loop spans 15 amino acids. V was pared by 2 bases and J by 8 bases, with 17 bases between. Germline-derived CDR1 and CDR2 are MNHEY and SVGEGT. CDR3 DNA sequence: TGTGCCAGCAGTTACGTGGGGGGCCTGGAGGGTACGCAGTATTTT. Protein product: CASSYVGGLEGTQYF.

This rearrangement joins TRBV28 to TRBJ1-5; D call uncertain. CDR3 length: 16 amino acids. Per germline, CDR1 MDHEN and CDR2 SYDVKM. The V gene lost 6 bases and the J gene lost 0 bases, with 15 bases spanning the gap. In DNA, the CDR3 is TGTGCCAGCAGCTCAGCCACGGGGTATAGCAATCAGCCCCAGCATTTT. Its protein is CASSSATGYSNQPQHF.

V gene TRBV6-5 combines with J gene TRBJ2-7; perhaps TRBD2 as D (5 bases). V was pared by 8 bases and J by 3 bases, with 8 bases between. CDR1 is MNHEY and CDR2 is SVGAGI in the germline V gene. The CDR3 is 11 amino acids. As DNA, the CDR3 is TGTGCCAGCTCGGGATACTACGAGCAGTACTTC. This encodes CASSGYYEQYF.